Below are 2 T cell receptor beta chains sequenced from a single sample in a study of blood T cell repertoires in COVID-19. Repertoires were generated with immunoSEQ multiplex PCR, while TCRdb's copy carries only in-frame clones and drops some. The data hold 220,000 or so clones, with roughly nine tenths observed a single time. Sequencing was carried out using peripheral blood. The origin of the receptors is a woman aged 45 to 65 with COVID-19, enrolled during active disease.

The chain combines TRBV5-1 with TRBJ1-3, with 9 bases lining up with TRBD1. The germline V gene encodes CDR1 SGHRS and CDR2 YFSETQ. The CDR3 is 13 amino acids. After removal of 7 bases from V and 2 bases from J, the junction contained 1 base not matched to a gene. As DNA, the CDR3 is TGCGCCAGCGGGGACAGGGCTGGAAACACCATATATTTT. It encodes CASGDRAGNTIYF.

The rearrangement uses TRBV6-5 and TRBJ2-7; maybe TRBD1 (6 bases). V was clipped by 6 bases and J by 2 bases, with 14 bases between them. CDR3 length: 14 residues. From germline, CDR1 is MNHEY and CDR2 SVGAGI. CDR3 sequence reads: CASRRTVGAYEQYF. CDR3 sequence (DNA): TGTGCCAGCAGGCGGACAGTTGGGGCCTACGAGCAGTACTTC.